The 16 T cell receptor beta chains presented below share a single source sample, sequenced in a study of cytomegalovirus exposure and HLA in healthy donors. The PCR had 60 Vbeta and 13 Jbeta primers. TCRdb's table, derived via immunoSEQ multiplex PCR, lists solely in-frame clones and lacks some. Its clone listing holds 45,000 to 55,000 clones. Sequences were obtained from PBMCs. These receptors all come from a woman in her fifties or sixties in good health and CMV-seropositive.

V usage is TRBV18 and J usage is TRBJ2-6; D uncertain. Germline V lookup: CDR1 KGHSH, CDR2 LQKENI. Trimming removed 5 bases at V and 0 bases at J, with 5 bases between. The CDR3 totals 14 residues. CDR3 loop: CASSTRSGANVLTF. Here the CDR3 DNA reads TGTGCCAGCTCAACTCGCTCTGGGGCCAACGTCCTGACTTTC.

The J gene is TRBJ2-7, the V gene TRBV27; 13 positions agree with TRBD2. The CDR3 runs to 15 residues. CDR1 is MNHEY and CDR2 is SMNVEV in the germline V gene (reference sequence). V lost 7 bases and J lost 4; bases outside the gene matches: 7. CDR3 amino acids: CASTITSGGVYEQYF. The DNA for the CDR3 is TGTGCCAGCACAATCACTAGCGGGGGGGTATACGAGCAGTACTTC.

This chain joins TRBV4-2 and TRBJ1-2; D possibly corresponds to TRBD1 (6 bases). Germline V gives CDR1 LGHNA, CDR2 YNFKEQ. The CDR3 consists of 14 residues. Trimming removed 8 bases at V and 1 base at J, with 14 bases between. CDR3 residues: CASRLGAGNYGYTF. CDR3 DNA: TGTGCCAGCCGGCTGGGGGCAGGTAACTATGGCTACACCTTC.

J is TRBJ1-5 and V is TRBV15; no firm D call. CDR1 and CDR2 from the germline V gene are LNHNV and YYDKDF (reference sequence). V was cut by 0 bases and J by 4 bases, with 7 bases left in between. This CDR3 comprises 14 residues. CDR3 nucleotide sequence: TGTGCCACCAGCAGAGATACAGCTAATCAGCCCCAGCATTTT. Translated, it gives CATSRDTANQPQHF.

The rearrangement uses TRBV19 and TRBJ2-7; D not resolved. Trimming left V 3 bases short and J 2 bases short, with 11 bases between. Germline CDR1 and CDR2: LNHDA and SQIVND (reference sequence). CDR3 size: 14 residues. The chain's CDR3 is CASSMTDKTYEQYF. CDR3 coding DNA: TGTGCCAGTAGTATGACCGACAAGACCTACGAGCAGTACTTC.

This chain uses TRBV30 with TRBJ2-1; D might be TRBD1 (6 bases). Trimming pared 3 bases from V and 7 bases from J, leaving 13 bases between. The CDR3 length is 13 residues. Germline values: CDR1 GTSNPN, CDR2 SVGIG (reference sequence). CDR3 in amino acids: CAWRTGHYNEQFF. For the CDR3, the DNA is TGTGCCTGGAGGACGGGACACTATAATGAGCAGTTCTTC.

This sequence joins TRBV2 and TRBJ2-3; D perhaps matches TRBD1 (6 bases). The CDR3 covers 17 residues. Germline CDR1 and CDR2: SNHLY and FYNNEI. Deletions cut 3 bases from V and 3 bases from J, with 19 bases between. Here the CDR3 DNA reads TGTGCCAGCAGTGACAGGGGCTGGACACCAATAACAGATACGCAGTATTTT. It yields the protein CASSDRGWTPITDTQYF.

The gene calls are TRBV9 and TRBJ1-4; 7 bases are a match to TRBD1. J was trimmed by 4 bases and V by 0 bases; bases with no gene match: 6. CDR1 and CDR2 (germline): SGDLS, YYNGEE. The length of the CDR3 is 16 residues. The CDR3 loop reads CASSVGRDSFNEKLFF. DNA of the CDR3: TGTGCCAGCAGCGTAGGCAGGGACAGTTTTAATGAAAAACTGTTTTTT.

This chain connects TRBV7-9 to TRBJ1-2; perhaps TRBD1 as D (6 bases). The CDR3 runs to 14 residues. V shed 5 bases and J shed 0 bases, with 10 bases lying between them. Germline V lookup: CDR1 SEHNR, CDR2 FQNEAQ (reference sequence). DNA for the CDR3: TGTGCCAGCAGCGTCGGACAGACTAACTATGGCTACACCTTC. It yields the protein CASSVGQTNYGYTF.

The chain joins TRBV5-1 to TRBJ2-1; 13 nucleotides agree with TRBD2. The germline V gene encodes CDR1 SGHRS and CDR2 YFSETQ. With V trimmed by 0 bases and J by 8 bases, 5 bases remained unmatched. This CDR3 has 16 amino acids. CDR3 nucleotides: TGCGCCAGCAGCTTGGTGGGACTAGCGGGAAGTGATGAGCAGTTCTTC. This sequence encodes CASSLVGLAGSDEQFF.

The chain combines TRBV5-4 with TRBJ2-3; tentatively, D is TRBD2 (5 bases). The V end was cut by 5 bases, the J end by 2 bases, with 6 bases between. Per the germline V gene, CDR1 is SGHNT and CDR2 is YYREEE (reference sequence). This CDR3 region has 12 residues. As DNA, the CDR3 is TGTGCCAGCAGACGGGACACAGATACGCAGTATTTT. Protein product: CASRRDTDTQYF.

The chain recombines TRBV27 with TRBJ1-6; no reliable D call. Germline values: CDR1 MNHEY, CDR2 SMNVEV (reference sequence). CDR3 length equals 16 residues. V shed 5 bases and J shed 2 bases, with 13 bases lying between them. The CDR3 reads CASSLSFLPYNSPLHF. The CDR3 region has the DNA TGTGCCAGCAGTCTTTCGTTCCTCCCCTATAATTCACCCCTCCACTTT.

The chain uses TRBV5-5 and TRBJ2-5, with TRBD1 identical over 7 bases. V gave up 2 bases and J gave up 1 base; unmatched junction bases: 2. CDR1 and CDR2 from the germline V gene are SGHKS and YYEKEE (reference sequence). The CDR3 runs to 14 residues. For the CDR3, the DNA is TGTGCCAGCAGCTTTACAGGGGCCCAAGAGACCCAGTACTTC. It specifies CASSFTGAQETQYF.

The chain has TRBV15 and TRBJ1-1; weak D call: TRBD1 (6 bases). V was shortened by 1 base and J by 2 bases, with 14 bases between the two germline ends. In germline, CDR1 is LNHNV, CDR2 YYDKDF (reference sequence). This CDR3 spans 16 amino acids. As DNA, the CDR3 is TGTGCCACCAGCAGAGGCGTACAGGGCATAAACACTGAAGCTTTCTTT. Residues: CATSRGVQGINTEAFF.

The CDR3 bases are TGCAGCGTGACAGGGGGTCCCCACTCCTACAATGAGCAGTTCTTC. This gives the protein CSVTGGPHSYNEQFF. V is TRBV29-1 and J is TRBJ2-1; TRBD1 matches at 9 bases. The V and J ends lost 6 bases and 0 bases, in that order; junction bases with no gene match: 6. Germline V gene sequence: CDR1 SQVTM, CDR2 ANQGSEA. This CDR3 contains 15 residues.

The J gene is TRBJ1-5, the V gene TRBV28; 7 nucleotides line up with TRBD1. Germline-derived CDR1 and CDR2 are MDHEN and SYDVKM. The CDR3 totals 16 residues. With V trimmed by 3 bases and J by 3 bases, 8 bases remained unmatched. The CDR3 DNA sequence: TGTGCCAGCAGTTTCCCGTGGGACAGCGCCAATCAGCCCCAGCATTTT. This translates into CASSFPWDSANQPQHF.